Many counts were recorded for the clone carrying this T cell receptor (beta chain). Germline CDR1 and CDR2: LNHDA and SQIVND (reference sequence). The V end was cut by 4 bases, the J end by 7 bases, with 8 bases between. The CDR3 has 12 amino acids. The entry originates in a study of T cells in Graves' hyperthyroidism and ophthalmopathy. An absence of ophthalmopathy progression within 18 months meant stable Graves' hyperthyroidism. Patients were aged 18 to 65, had disease duration under 2 months, and had newly diagnosed hyperthyroidism. On the basis of clinical symptoms, serum thyroxine and TRAb, thyroid ultrasound and orbital computed tomography, diagnoses were made. The CDR3 regions of TCR beta were amplified from RNA transcripts. The TCR CDR3 was amplified in a first-round RT-PCR using the HTBI primer set. Via MiXCR, TCRdb re-called the multiplex PCR reads, giving one row per CDR3 protein. Of a few hundred thousand distinct CDR3 sequences in the sample, around 45% were seen once.

This chain connects TRBV19 to TRBJ1-5; D is uncertain. Sequencing was done on a sample of peripheral blood or thyroid tissue (not recorded which). This sequence originates from a woman between 18 and 29 years old with Graves' hyperthyroidism. The chain's CDR3 is CASSRGTQPQHF. CDR3 coding DNA: TGTGCCAGTAGTAGAGGAACGCAGCCCCAGCATTTT. The full variable domain, completed using reference TRBV19 and TRBJ1-5, is DGGITQSPKYLFRKEGQNVTLSCEQNLNHDAMYWYRQDPGQGLRLIYYSQIVNDFQKGDIAEGYSVSREKKESFPLTVTSAQKNPTAFYLCASSRGTQPQHFGDGTRLSIL.